What follows describes a single T cell receptor (beta chain). The antigen is unknown. TCRdb's copy holds only in-frame clones and misses some; the assay was immunoSEQ multiplex PCR. This table holds about 3,000 clones, nearly 65% found once. This sample is part of a study of coeliac disease. Study-level information: The study queried TRBV7-2 bias without high-resolution HLA data. Study-level findings and limits: Few TRB amino acid sequences were shared between samples; most were unique. Lower clonality than controls marked TRB and TRG repertoires from active celiac intraepithelial and lamina propria samples. Known gliadin-specific TRB sequences: about 50% of the 18 coeliac samples, only 1 of 6 controls.

This CDR3 spans 13 amino acids. Deletions cut 6 bases from V and 2 bases from J, with 9 bases between. Germline V gene sequence: CDR1 MNHNS, CDR2 SASEGT. The rearrangement links TRBV6-1 to TRBJ2-3; D is possibly TRBD1 (5 bases). The sequence derives from a woman in her forties or fifties without celiac disease. The specimen was lymphocytes from the gut lamina propria. The CDR3 region is CASSAGYTDTQYF. Here the CDR3 DNA reads TGTGCCAGCAGCGCAGGGTACACAGATACGCAGTATTTT.